This section outlines one TCR beta chain sequence together with its context. CDR3 size: 16 residues. Germline V CDR1 and CDR2: SEHNR, FQNEAQ (reference sequence). The J segment lost 5 bases and the V segment lost 7 bases, leaving 12 bases of the junction unmatched. Sequenced by immunoSEQ multiplex PCR; TCRdb stores in-frame clones only, minus some. The data contain roughly 100,000 clones, roughly 88% of them singletons. The data stem from a study of blood T cell repertoires in COVID-19. Study in general: PBMCs, B-cell-depleted T cells, or T cells provided the cDNA or gDNA that made up the material.

This chain uses TRBV7-9 with TRBJ2-2; 8 bases map to TRBD1. This receptor was identified in a human donor in a cohort sampled during active COVID-19. Sample: peripheral blood. CDR3 nucleotide sequence: TGTGCCAGCAACGGGAAACAGGGGGAAAAGACCGGGGAGCTGTTTTTT. As protein: CASNGKQGEKTGELFF. The whole variable domain, remainder taken from reference TRBV7-9 and TRBJ2-2, is DTGVSQNPRHKITKRGQNVTFRCDPISEHNRLYWYRQTLGQGPEFLTYFQNEAQLEKSRLLSDRFSAERPKGSFSTLEIQRTEQGDSAMYLCASNGKQGEKTGELFFGEGSRLTVL.